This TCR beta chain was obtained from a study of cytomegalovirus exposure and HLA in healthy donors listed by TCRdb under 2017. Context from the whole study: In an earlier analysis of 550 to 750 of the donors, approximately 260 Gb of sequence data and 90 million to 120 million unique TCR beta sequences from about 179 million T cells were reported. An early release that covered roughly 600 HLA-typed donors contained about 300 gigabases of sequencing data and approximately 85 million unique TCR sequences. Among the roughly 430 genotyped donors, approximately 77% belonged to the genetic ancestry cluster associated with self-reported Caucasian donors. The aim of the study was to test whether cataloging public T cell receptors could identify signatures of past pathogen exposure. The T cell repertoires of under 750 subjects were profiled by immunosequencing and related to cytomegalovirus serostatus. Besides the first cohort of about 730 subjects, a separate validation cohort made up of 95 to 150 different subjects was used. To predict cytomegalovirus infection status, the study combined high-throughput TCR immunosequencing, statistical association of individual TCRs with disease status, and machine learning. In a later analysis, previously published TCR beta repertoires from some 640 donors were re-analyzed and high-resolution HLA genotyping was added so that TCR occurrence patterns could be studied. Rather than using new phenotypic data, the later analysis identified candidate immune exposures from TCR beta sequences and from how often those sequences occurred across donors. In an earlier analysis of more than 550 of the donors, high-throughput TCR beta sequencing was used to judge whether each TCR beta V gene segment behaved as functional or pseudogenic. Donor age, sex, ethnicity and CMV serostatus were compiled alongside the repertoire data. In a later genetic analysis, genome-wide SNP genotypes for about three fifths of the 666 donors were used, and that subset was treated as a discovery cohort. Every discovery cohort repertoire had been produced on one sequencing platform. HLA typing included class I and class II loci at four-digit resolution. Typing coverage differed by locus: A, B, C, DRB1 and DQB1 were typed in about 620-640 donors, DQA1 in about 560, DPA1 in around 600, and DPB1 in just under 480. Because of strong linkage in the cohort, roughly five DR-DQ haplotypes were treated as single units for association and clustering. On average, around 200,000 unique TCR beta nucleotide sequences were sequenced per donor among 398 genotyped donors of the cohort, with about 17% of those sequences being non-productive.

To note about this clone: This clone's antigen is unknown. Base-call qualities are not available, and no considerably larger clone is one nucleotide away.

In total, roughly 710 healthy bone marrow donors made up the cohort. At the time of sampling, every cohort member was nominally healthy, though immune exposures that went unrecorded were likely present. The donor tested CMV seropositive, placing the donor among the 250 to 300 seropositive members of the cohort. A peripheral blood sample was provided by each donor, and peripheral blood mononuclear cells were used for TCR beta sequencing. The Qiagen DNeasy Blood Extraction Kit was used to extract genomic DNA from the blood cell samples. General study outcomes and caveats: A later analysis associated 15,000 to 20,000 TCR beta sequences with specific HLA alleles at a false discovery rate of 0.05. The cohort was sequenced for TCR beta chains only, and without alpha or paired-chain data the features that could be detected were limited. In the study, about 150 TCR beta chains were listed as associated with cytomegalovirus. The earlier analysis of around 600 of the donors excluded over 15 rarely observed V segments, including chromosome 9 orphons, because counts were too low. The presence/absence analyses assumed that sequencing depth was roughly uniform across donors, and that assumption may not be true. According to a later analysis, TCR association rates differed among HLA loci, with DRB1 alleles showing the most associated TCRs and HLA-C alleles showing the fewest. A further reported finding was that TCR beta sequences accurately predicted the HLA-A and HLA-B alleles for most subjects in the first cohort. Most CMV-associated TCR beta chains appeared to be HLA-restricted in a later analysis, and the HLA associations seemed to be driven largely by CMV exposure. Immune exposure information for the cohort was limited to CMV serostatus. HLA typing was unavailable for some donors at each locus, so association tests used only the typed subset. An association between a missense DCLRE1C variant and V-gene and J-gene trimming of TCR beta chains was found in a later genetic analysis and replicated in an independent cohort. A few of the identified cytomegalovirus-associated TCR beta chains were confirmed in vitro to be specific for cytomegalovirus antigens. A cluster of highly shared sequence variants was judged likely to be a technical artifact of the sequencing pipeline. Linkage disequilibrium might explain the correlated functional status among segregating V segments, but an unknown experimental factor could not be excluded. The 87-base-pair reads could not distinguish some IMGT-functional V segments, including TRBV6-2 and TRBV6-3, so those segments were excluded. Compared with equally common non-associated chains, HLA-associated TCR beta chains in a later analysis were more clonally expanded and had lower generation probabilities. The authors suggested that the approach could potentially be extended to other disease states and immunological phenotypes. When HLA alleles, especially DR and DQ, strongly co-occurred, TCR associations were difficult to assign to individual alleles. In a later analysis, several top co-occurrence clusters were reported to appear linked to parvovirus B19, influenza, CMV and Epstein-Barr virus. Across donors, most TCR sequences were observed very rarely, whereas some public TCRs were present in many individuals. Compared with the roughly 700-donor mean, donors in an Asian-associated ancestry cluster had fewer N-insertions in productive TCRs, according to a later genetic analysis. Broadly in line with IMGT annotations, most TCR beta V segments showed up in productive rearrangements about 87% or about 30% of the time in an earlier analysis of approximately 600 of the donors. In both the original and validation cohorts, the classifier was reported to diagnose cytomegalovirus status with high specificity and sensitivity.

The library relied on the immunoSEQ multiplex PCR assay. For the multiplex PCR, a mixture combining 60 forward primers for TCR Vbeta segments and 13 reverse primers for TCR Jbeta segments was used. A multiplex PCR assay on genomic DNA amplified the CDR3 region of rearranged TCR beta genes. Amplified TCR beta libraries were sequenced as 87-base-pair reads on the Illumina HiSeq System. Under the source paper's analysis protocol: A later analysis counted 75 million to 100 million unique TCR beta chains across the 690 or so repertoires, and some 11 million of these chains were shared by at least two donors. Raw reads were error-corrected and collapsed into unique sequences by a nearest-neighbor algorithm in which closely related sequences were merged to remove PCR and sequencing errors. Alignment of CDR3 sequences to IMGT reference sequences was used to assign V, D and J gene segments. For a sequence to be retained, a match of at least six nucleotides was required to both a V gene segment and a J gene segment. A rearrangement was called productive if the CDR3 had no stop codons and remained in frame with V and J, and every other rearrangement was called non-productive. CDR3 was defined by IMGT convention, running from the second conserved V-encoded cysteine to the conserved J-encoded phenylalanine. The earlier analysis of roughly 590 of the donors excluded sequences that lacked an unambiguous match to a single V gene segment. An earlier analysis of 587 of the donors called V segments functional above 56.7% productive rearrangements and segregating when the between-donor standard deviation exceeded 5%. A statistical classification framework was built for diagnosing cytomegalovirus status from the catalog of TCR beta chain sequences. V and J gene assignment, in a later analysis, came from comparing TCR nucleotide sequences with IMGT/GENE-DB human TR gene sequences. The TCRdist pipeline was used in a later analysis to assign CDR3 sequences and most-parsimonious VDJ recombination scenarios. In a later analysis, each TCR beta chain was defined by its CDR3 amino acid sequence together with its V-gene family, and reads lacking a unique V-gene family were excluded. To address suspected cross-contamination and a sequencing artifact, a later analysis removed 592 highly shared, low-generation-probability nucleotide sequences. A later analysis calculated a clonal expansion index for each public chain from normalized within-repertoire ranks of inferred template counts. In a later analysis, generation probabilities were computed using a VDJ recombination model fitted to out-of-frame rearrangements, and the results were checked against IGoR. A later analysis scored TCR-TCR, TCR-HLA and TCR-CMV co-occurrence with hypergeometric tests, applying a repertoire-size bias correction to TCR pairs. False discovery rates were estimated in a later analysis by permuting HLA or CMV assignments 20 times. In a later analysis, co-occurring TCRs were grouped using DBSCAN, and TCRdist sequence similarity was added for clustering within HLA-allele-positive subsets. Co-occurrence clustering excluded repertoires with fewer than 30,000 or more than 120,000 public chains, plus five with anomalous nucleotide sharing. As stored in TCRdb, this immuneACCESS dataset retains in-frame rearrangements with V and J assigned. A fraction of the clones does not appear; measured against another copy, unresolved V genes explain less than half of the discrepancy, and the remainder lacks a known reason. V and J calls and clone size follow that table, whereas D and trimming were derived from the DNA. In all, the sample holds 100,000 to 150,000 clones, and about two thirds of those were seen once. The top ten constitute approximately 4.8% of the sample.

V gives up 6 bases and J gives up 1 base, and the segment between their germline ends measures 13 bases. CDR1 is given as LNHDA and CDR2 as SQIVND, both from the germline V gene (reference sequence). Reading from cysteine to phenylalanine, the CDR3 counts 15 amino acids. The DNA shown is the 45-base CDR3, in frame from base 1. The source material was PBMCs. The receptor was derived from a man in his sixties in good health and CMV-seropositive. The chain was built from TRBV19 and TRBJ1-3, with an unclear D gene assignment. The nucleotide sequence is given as TGTGCCAGTAGAGTTTCAGGCAATTCTGGAAACACCATATATTTT. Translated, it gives CASRVSGNSGNTIYF.